Following are 19 T cell receptor beta chains from one sample sequenced in a study of T cells in Graves' hyperthyroidism and ophthalmopathy. Amplification targeted TCR beta CDR3 regions from RNA transcripts. TCR CDR3 underwent first-round RT-PCR with the HTBI primer set. TCRdb itself ran the multiplex PCR reads through MiXCR, one entry per CDR3 protein. Here the sample spans roughly 750,000 distinct CDR3 sequences, less than 20% being singletons. Source material: blood. All receptors derive from a young man with Graves' hyperthyroidism.

This clonotype came up many times. The rearrangement links TRBV12-3 or TRBV12-4 to TRBJ2-5; 16 bases align to TRBD2. The V and J ends lost 5 bases and 5 bases, in that order; junction bases with no gene match: 11. CDR3 length equals 18 residues. This chain's CDR3 is CASSLPGTSGRGAETQYF. DNA of the CDR3: TGTGCCAGCAGTCTCCCCGGGACTAGCGGGAGGGGGGCCGAGACCCAGTACTTC.

There are many counts of this clonotype. The chain couples TRBV7-2 to TRBJ2-7; tentative D call: TRBD2 (7 bases). The V end lost 4 bases, the J end lost 6 bases, and 22 bases lay between the germline ends. CDR3 length: 16 residues. Looked up from germline, CDR1 is SGHTA and CDR2 is FQGNSA. CDR3 bases: TGTGCCAGCAGCTCTTCCGGGGGAGGGGGGGGGTTCGAGCAGTACTTC. It translates to CASSSSGGGGGFEQYF.

This clonotype showed up just once. The genes are TRBV7-9 and TRBJ2-7; D unclear. CDR1 and CDR2 (germline): SEHNR, FQNEAQ (reference sequence). The CDR3 covers 15 residues. V lost 5 bases and J 2 bases, leaving 16 bases between the germline ends. The CDR3: CASSPNLQTTYEQYF. In DNA form, the CDR3 reads TGTGCCAGCAGCCCTAACCTACAGACAACCTACGAGCAGTACTTC. Complete variable domain (other parts from reference TRBV7-9 and TRBJ2-7): DTGVSQNPRHKITKRGQNVTFRCDPISEHNRLYWYRQTLGQGPEFLTYFQNEAQLEKSRLLSDRFSAERPKGSFSTLEIQRTEQGDSAMYLCASSPNLQTTYEQYFGPGTRLTVT.

This clonotype occurred a few times. The rearrangement links TRBV3-1 to TRBJ1-1, with a tentative D call TRBD1 (5 bases). V lost 2 bases to trimming and J lost 4 bases, with 11 bases between them. The CDR3 totals 14 residues. In germline, CDR1 is LGHDT, CDR2 YNNKEL (reference sequence). CDR3 coding DNA: TGTGCCAGCAGCCAACAAACCAGGGTCACTGAAGCTTTCTTT. This gives the protein CASSQQTRVTEAFF.

This clonotype was recorded a few times. The chain employs TRBV11-3 and TRBJ2-5; tentatively, D is TRBD1 (6 bases). Trimming left V 5 bases short and J 5 bases short, with 27 bases between. The CDR3 extends over 18 amino acids. The V gene's germline CDR1 is SGHNT and CDR2 YENEEA. The CDR3 loop is CASSTRRGYSKSPETQYF. CDR3 DNA sequence: TGTGCCAGCAGCACCCGTAGGGGGTACTCAAAGAGCCCGGAGACCCAGTACTTC.

The chain combines TRBV20-1 with TRBJ2-5; 9 positions match TRBD2. Germline V gene lookup returns CDR1 DFQATT and CDR2 SNEGSKA (reference sequence). J gave up 5 bases and V 1 base, and 11 bases lay outside the gene matches. This CDR3 has 16 residues. In DNA form, the CDR3 reads TGCAGTGCTAGAGTCCGCGGGAGGGCCTTGCAGGAGACCCAGTACTTC. Its translation is CSARVRGRALQETQYF.

The rearrangement joins TRBV5-1 to TRBJ1-2; D is unclear. CDR1 is SGHRS and CDR2 is YFSETQ in the germline V gene. Trimming took 0 bases from V and 8 from J, leaving 20 bases between them. The CDR3 runs to 16 residues. This CDR3 is CASSLERNAHLFGYTF. The CDR3 DNA is TGCGCCAGCAGCTTGGAACGGAACGCACACCTCTTCGGCTACACCTTC.

This clonotype occurred many times. The V gene is TRBV27, the J gene TRBJ2-3, with 10 positions matching TRBD1. This CDR3 is 14 amino acids long. Trimming took 3 bases from V and 7 from J; bases not matched to a gene: 4. Per germline, CDR1 MNHEY and CDR2 SMNVEV (reference sequence). The CDR3 sequence: CASSFRDRGHTQYF. The CDR3 DNA follows: TGTGCCAGCAGTTTCCGGGACAGGGGCCATACGCAGTATTTT.

The chain carries TRBV19 and TRBJ2-6, with D perhaps being TRBD1 or TRBD2 (6 bases each). Trimming took off 11 bases at V and 1 base at J, with 21 bases between the two ends. CDR3 length: 17 amino acids. Germline values: CDR1 LNHDA, CDR2 SQIVND (reference sequence). For the CDR3, the DNA is TGTGCCGGCCACCGTGGGGGGCAACTTTCTGGGGCCAACGTCCTGACTTTC. Its translation: CAGHRGGQLSGANVLTF.

This chain joins TRBV11-2 and TRBJ2-5, with 7 bases aligning to TRBD2. The CDR3 has 15 residues. The V gene's germline CDR1 is SGHAT and CDR2 FQNNGV. V lost 4 bases, J lost 5 bases, and 10 bases stayed unmatched. The DNA of the CDR3 is TGTGCCAGCAGCTGGTCCCTCTCGCGGGAGGAGACCCAGTACTTC. This gives the protein CASSWSLSREETQYF.

Only a few counts were recorded for this clonotype. V gene TRBV6-1 combines with J gene TRBJ2-3; 10 nucleotides align to TRBD2. Germline CDR1 MNHNS, CDR2 SASEGT. The CDR3 sequence is 18 residues long. After removal of 9 bases from V and 1 base from J, the junction contained 16 bases not matched to a gene. The CDR3, as DNA: TGTGCCAGTCGGAGAGTAGCGGGAGGAGTCGGGGGCACAGATACGCAGTATTTT. Encoded protein: CASRRVAGGVGGTDTQYF.

This CDR3 reads CATVSRSSYNEQFF. CDR3 nucleotide sequence: TGTGCCACCGTCAGCAGGAGCTCCTACAATGAGCAGTTCTTC. The rearrangement links TRBV28 to TRBJ2-1, with D unclear. Trimming removed 10 bases from V and 0 bases from J, with 13 bases in between. The germline CDR1 and CDR2 sequences are MDHEN and SYDVKM. CDR3 length equals 14 residues.

This clonotype has a handful of counts. The chain uses TRBV29-1 and TRBJ2-4, with 8 bases that match TRBD1. Losses at the gene ends were 2 bases for V and 7 bases for J; bases not matched to a gene: 7. Germline values: CDR1 SQVTM, CDR2 ANQGSEA. CDR3 length: 14 residues. The CDR3 reads CSVESRTGSNIQYF. In nucleotides, the CDR3 is TGCAGCGTTGAAAGCCGGACAGGGTCCAACATTCAGTACTTC.

This clonotype was seen more than once but under ten times. This chain links TRBV5-1 with TRBJ2-1; the D call may be TRBD1 or TRBD2 (5 bases each). V was clipped by 7 bases and J by 6 bases, with 20 bases between them. This CDR3 contains 15 residues. Germline V gene data show CDR1 as SGHRS and CDR2 as YFSETQ. The CDR3 is CASRRFGGDPNEQFF. The DNA for the CDR3 is TGCGCCAGCCGCCGATTTGGGGGAGACCCCAATGAGCAGTTCTTC.

This clonotype was counted at least ten times. The rearrangement uses TRBV11-1 and TRBJ1-1, with a tentative D call TRBD1 (5 bases). The CDR3 consists of 13 residues. V gave up 5 bases and J gave up 4 bases, with 11 bases separating them. In germline, CDR1 is SGHAT, CDR2 FQDESV (reference sequence). The CDR3 protein is CASSHSQATEAFF. The CDR3 nucleotides are TGTGCCAGCAGCCATTCACAGGCCACTGAAGCTTTCTTT.

This clonotype appeared a few times. The chain has TRBV5-4 and TRBJ2-1; 10 bases agree with TRBD1. The CDR3 has 16 residues. Trimming took 4 bases from V and 5 from J; bases not matched to a gene: 9. CDR1 and CDR2 (germline): SGHNT, YYREEE (reference sequence). The DNA for the CDR3 is TGTGCCAGCAGCCCGCCCCCCGGACAGGGGGACAATGAGCAGTTCTTC. Its protein is CASSPPPGQGDNEQFF.

This clonotype appeared a few times. The chain has TRBV6-1 and TRBJ2-1, with unresolved D. The CDR3 extends over 13 amino acids. V gave up 1 base and J gave up 5 bases, with 6 bases separating them. Germline loops: CDR1 MNHNS, CDR2 SASEGT. In DNA form, the CDR3 reads TGTGCCAGCAGTGAAGTTTCAAACAATGAGCAGTTCTTC. Protein sequence: CASSEVSNNEQFF.

This clonotype was seen a handful of times. The V and J genes are TRBV9 and TRBJ1-1; TRBD1 matches at 10 bases. Losses at the gene ends were 4 bases for V and 3 bases for J; bases not matched to a gene: 12. CDR3 length: 17 residues. Germline V CDR1 and CDR2: SGDLS, YYNGEE. DNA of the CDR3: TGTGCCAGCAGCCCGGGACAGGGGACAAGAGGGGACACTGAAGCTTTCTTT. Translated: CASSPGQGTRGDTEAFF.

This clonotype has ten or more counts. The rearrangement uses TRBV7-3 and TRBJ2-1; D possibly corresponds to TRBD1 (6 bases). Germline CDR1 is SGHTA and CDR2 is FQGTGA. The CDR3 is made up of 16 amino acids. Deletions cut 5 bases from V and 4 bases from J, with 18 bases between. CDR3 coding DNA: TGTGCCAGCAGCCCATCGGGACAACCGACGTACAATGAGCAGTTCTTC. Translated, it gives CASSPSGQPTYNEQFF. The variable domain in full, completed from reference TRBV7-3 and TRBJ2-1, reads GAGVSQTPSNKVTEKGKYVELRCDPISGHTALYWYRQSLGQGPEFLIYFQGTGAADDSGLPNDRFFAVRPEGSVSTLKIQRTERGDSAVYLCASSPSGQPTYNEQFFGPGTRLTVL.